This TCR beta chain originates from a study of blood T cell repertoires in COVID-19 (dated by TCRdb to the early 2020s). Concerning the study at large: Collaborator samples came from the United States, Italy and Spain and covered acute and convalescent phases of COVID-19. The prospective study material was composed of cDNA or gDNA derived from T cells, B-cell-depleted T cells, or PBMCs. The samples were drawn from two sources: the first 160 participants of the ongoing ImmuneRACE study, and 950 to 1,500 subjects contributed by 6 global collaborators. The repertoires were released in a freely available public database meant as a resource for research on the immune response to SARS-CoV-2. Nearly every sample came with metadata listing a de-identified subject ID, COVID-19 status, age in years and sex. The dataset comprised deeply sampled blood TCRbeta repertoires from subjects exposed to, actively infected with, or recovered from COVID-19. Where HLA class I and class II types were available, the types were taken from metadata supplied by the sample provider, not from assay-based typing. Results and caveats for the whole study, not just this receptor: Clinical and demographic metadata were provided uncurated, with the amount varying by source and participant.

One collaborating source in Seattle enrolled patients while the patients were actively infected and followed the patients over time throughout the course of disease. Each collaborating institution followed its own protocols to collect whole blood in K2EDTA tubes. For TCRbeta analysis, collaborators shipped samples as frozen whole blood, isolated PBMCs, or DNA extracted from either of those sample types. This clone was seen just once. This clone's antigen is unknown. No per-base quality is available; no much larger clone lies one base away. The germline V gene supplies CDR1 SGHRS and CDR2 YFSETQ. Measured from the cysteine to the phenylalanine, the CDR3 is 17 residues long. Only CDR3 DNA is held: 51 bases, read in frame from base 1. V is reduced by 4 bases and J by 4 bases, leaving a spacing of 23 bases between them. TCRbeta CDR3 regions were amplified from genomic DNA by means of the immunoSEQ Assay, a bias-controlled multiplex PCR. In the source study's methods: The number of nucleated cells in each sample was estimated by amplification of reference gene primers within the assay. To quantify the absolute abundance of each unique TCRbeta CDR3 rearrangement, sequence reads were collapsed and filtered. For each sample, productive Simpson clonality was calculated by taking the square root of Simpson's diversity index across productive rearrangements. The table was pulled from immuneACCESS by TCRdb, which kept in-frame rearrangements only. Such tables lose some clones; where checked, under half of the loss comes from unresolved V genes, and the rest has no known cause. That table gives V, J and clone size, and the DNA gave D and trimming. The sample table records 300,000 to 350,000 clones; roughly 90% of these occur just once. The biggest ten clones account for more than 5.5% of the sample.

This receptor was obtained from a woman between 65 and 79 years old with COVID-19, enrolled during active disease. The rearrangement combines TRBV5-1 with TRBJ2-5; a tentative D match to TRBD2 spans 5 bases. The sample consisted of peripheral blood. The CDR3 protein sequence reads: CASSLLVTASRGETQYF. The DNA reads as follows: TGCGCCAGCAGCCTGTTAGTGACGGCATCTCGGGGAGAGACCCAGTACTTC. Reference TRBV5-1 and TRBJ2-5 proteins supply the regions before and after the CDR3; the full variable domain is: KAGVTQTPRYLIKTRGQQVTLSCSPISGHRSVSWYQQTPGQGLQFLFEYFSETQRNKGNFPGRFSGRQFSNSRSEMNVSTLELGDSALYLCASSLLVTASRGETQYFGPGTRLLVL.